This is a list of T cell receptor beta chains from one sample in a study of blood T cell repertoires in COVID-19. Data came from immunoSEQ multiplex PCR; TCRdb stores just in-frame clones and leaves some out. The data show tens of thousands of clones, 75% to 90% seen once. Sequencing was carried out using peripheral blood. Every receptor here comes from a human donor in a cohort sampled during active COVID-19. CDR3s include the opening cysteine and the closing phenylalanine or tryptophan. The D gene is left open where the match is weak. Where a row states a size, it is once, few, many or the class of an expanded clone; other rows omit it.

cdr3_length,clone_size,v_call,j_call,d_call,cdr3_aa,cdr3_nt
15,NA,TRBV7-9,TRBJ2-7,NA,CASSLETSFTHEQYF,TGTGCCAGCAGCTTAGAAACTAGCTTCACCCACGAGCAGTACTTC
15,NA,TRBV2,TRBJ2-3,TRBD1,CASSLGTGGIDTQYF,TGTGCCAGCAGCCTCGGGACAGGGGGAATAGATACGCAGTATTTT
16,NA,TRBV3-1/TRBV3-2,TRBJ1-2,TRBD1,CASSQNRGQANYGYTF,TGTGCCAGCAGCCAGAACAGGGGGCAGGCCAACTATGGCTACACCTTC
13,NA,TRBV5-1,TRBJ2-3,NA,CASGSVGEDTQYF,TGCGCCAGCGGCTCCGTAGGGGAAGATACGCAGTATTTT
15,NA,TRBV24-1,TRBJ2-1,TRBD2,CATSDSGGGAHEQFF,TGTGCCACCAGTGATTCTGGCGGGGGGGCCCATGAGCAGTTCTTC
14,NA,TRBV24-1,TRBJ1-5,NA,CATSAVYSNQPQHF,TGTGCCACCAGTGCCGTTTATAGCAATCAGCCCCAGCATTTT
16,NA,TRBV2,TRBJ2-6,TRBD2,CASSGPGGLGANVLTF,TGTGCCAGCAGTGGCCCGGGGGGGCTTGGGGCCAACGTCCTGACTTTC
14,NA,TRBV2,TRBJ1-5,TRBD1,CASRSRTGAQPQHF,TGTGCCAGCAGATCGAGGACAGGGGCCCAGCCCCAGCATTTT
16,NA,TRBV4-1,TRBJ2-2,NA,CASSQELYRATGELFF,TGCGCCAGCAGCCAAGAATTATACAGGGCCACCGGGGAGCTGTTTTTT
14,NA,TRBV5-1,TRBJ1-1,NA,CASSLLRGNTEAFF,TGCGCCAGCAGCTTGTTGCGGGGGAACACTGAAGCTTTCTTT
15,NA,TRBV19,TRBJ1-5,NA,CASSRGGWGNQPQHF,TGTGCCAGTAGTAGAGGGGGATGGGGCAATCAGCCCCAGCATTTT
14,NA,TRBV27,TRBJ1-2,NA,CASSFQGRTYGYTF,TGTGCCAGCAGTTTTCAAGGGAGGACCTATGGCTACACCTTC
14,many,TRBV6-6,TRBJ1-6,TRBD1,CASSSGGDNSPLHF,TGTGCCAGCAGCTCAGGGGGCGATAATTCACCCCTCCACTTT
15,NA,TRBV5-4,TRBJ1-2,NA,CASSLGQELNYGYTF,TGTGCCAGCAGCTTGGGACAGGAACTTAACTATGGCTACACCTTC
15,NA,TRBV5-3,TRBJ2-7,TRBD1,CARSTHRGRSYEQYF,TGTGCCAGAAGCACGCACAGGGGCCGTAGCTACGAGCAGTACTTC
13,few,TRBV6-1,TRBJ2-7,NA,CASSETDWYEQYF,TGTGCCAGCAGTGAAACAGATTGGTACGAGCAGTACTTC
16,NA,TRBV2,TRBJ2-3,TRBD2,CASSDQREARADTQYF,TGTGCCAGCAGTGACCAGCGGGAGGCCCGGGCAGATACGCAGTATTTT
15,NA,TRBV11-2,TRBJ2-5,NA,CASSLVASLQETQYF,TGTGCCAGCAGCTTAGTTGCTAGCCTCCAAGAGACCCAGTACTTC
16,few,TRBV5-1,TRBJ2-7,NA,CASSPLSGATGPEQYF,TGCGCCAGCAGCCCTCTTAGTGGGGCGACGGGCCCCGAGCAGTACTTC
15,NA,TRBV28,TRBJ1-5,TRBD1,CASRLGQGIGQPQHF,TGTGCCAGCAGGCTTGGACAGGGCATCGGTCAGCCCCAGCATTTT
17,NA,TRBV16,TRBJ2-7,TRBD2,CASSLRLAGGERNEQYF,TGTGCCAGCAGCCTCCGACTAGCGGGAGGTGAACGTAACGAGCAGTACTTC
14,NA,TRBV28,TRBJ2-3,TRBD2,CASTGLAGDVTQYF,TGTGCCAGCACGGGACTAGCGGGAGATGTTACGCAGTATTTT
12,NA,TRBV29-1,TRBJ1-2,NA,CSVGGGNYGYTF,TGCAGTGTTGGTGGGGGCAACTATGGCTACACCTTC
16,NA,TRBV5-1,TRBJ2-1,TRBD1,CASRRTLTGGGNEQFF,TGCGCCAGCCGCAGGACCCTGACAGGGGGTGGCAATGAGCAGTTCTTC
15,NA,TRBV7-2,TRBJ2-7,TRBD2,CASSFPGLAGYEQYF,TGTGCCAGCAGCTTCCCGGGACTAGCGGGGTACGAGCAGTACTTC
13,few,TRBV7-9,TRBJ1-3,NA,CASSLGLRDTIYF,TGTGCCAGCAGCTTAGGTCTGCGAGACACCATATATTTT
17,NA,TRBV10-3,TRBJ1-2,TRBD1,CAISPTQGQGANYGYTF,TGTGCCATCAGCCCAACCCAAGGACAGGGAGCAAACTATGGCTACACCTTC
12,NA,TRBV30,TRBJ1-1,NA,CAWIQGHTEAFF,TGTGCCTGGATCCAGGGCCATACTGAAGCTTTCTTT
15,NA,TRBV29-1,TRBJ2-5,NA,CSVEDPRRGGETQYF,TGCAGCGTTGAAGATCCCCGAAGGGGGGGAGAGACCCAGTACTTC
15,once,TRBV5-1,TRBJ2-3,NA,CASSSVTVTADTQYF,TGCGCCAGCAGCTCAGTAACAGTCACTGCAGATACGCAGTATTTT
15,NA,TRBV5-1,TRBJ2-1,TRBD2,CASSLAPGGSNEQFF,TGCGCCAGCAGCTTGGCCCCGGGAGGTTCGAATGAGCAGTTCTTC
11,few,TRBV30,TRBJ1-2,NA,CAWSPGGGYTF,TGTGCCTGGAGCCCGGGGGGTGGCTACACCTTC
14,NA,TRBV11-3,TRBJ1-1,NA,CASRLSGDHTEAFF,TGTGCCAGCAGACTATCGGGGGACCACACTGAAGCTTTCTTT
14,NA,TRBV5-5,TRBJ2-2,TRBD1,CASSAGQGTGELFF,TGTGCCAGCAGCGCAGGACAGGGGACCGGGGAGCTGTTTTTT
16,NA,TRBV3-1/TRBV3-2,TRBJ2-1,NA,CASSQTRRGGTNEQFF,TGTGCCAGCAGCCAAACTAGGAGGGGGGGTACAAATGAGCAGTTCTTC
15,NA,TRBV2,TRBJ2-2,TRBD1,CASRMGQGETGELFF,TGTGCCAGCAGGATGGGACAGGGGGAAACCGGGGAGCTGTTTTTT
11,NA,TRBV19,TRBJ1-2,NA,CATRVLYGYTF,TGTGCCACCAGGGTGTTGTATGGCTACACCTTC
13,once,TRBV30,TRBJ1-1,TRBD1,CAWRAGGNTEAFF,TGTGCCTGGAGGGCAGGGGGAAACACTGAAGCTTTCTTT
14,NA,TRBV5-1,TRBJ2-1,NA,CASSLNMGLNEQFF,TGCGCCAGCAGCTTGAATATGGGCCTCAATGAGCAGTTCTTC
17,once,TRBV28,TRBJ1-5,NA,CASTSVRGKRSNQPQHF,TGTGCCAGCACCAGTGTAAGGGGCAAACGTAGCAATCAGCCCCAGCATTTT
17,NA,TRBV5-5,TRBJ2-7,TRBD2,CASTFGASGRGTYEQYF,TGTGCCAGCACCTTTGGGGCTAGCGGGAGGGGTACCTACGAGCAGTACTTC
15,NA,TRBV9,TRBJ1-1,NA,CASSTILQGNTEAFF,TGTGCCAGCAGCACCATACTACAGGGGAACACTGAAGCTTTCTTT
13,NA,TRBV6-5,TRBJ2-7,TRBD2,CASSYSTSGEQYF,TGTGCCAGCAGTTACTCTACTAGCGGCGAGCAGTACTTC
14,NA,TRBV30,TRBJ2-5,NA,CAWSPIQGQETQYF,TGTGCCTGGAGTCCAATACAGGGACAAGAGACCCAGTACTTC
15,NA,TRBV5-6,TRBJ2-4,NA,CASSPQTRGYNIQYF,TGTGCCAGCAGCCCTCAGACTAGGGGATATAACATTCAGTACTTC
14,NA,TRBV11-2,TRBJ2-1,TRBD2,CASSLAGEGNEQFF,TGTGCCAGCAGCTTAGCGGGGGAGGGCAATGAGCAGTTCTTC
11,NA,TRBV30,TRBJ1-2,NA,CAWSVGTGYTF,TGTGCCTGGAGTGTAGGGACAGGCTACACCTTC
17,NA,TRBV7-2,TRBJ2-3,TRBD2,CASSPGGTSGSTDTQYF,TGTGCCAGCAGCCCGGGGGGGACTAGCGGGAGCACAGATACGCAGTATTTT
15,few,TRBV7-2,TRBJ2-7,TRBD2,CASRLSGASSYEQYF,TGTGCCAGCAGGTTGAGCGGGGCTAGCTCCTACGAGCAGTACTTC
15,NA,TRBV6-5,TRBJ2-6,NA,CASSLSRSGANVLTF,TGTGCCAGCAGTTTATCCAGGTCTGGGGCCAACGTCCTGACTTTC
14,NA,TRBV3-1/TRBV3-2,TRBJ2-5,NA,CASSRQVKGETQYF,TGTGCCAGCAGCCGACAGGTTAAGGGGGAGACCCAGTACTTC
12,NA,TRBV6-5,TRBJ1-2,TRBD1,CASSGGQDGYTF,TGTGCCAGCAGCGGAGGACAGGACGGCTACACCTTC
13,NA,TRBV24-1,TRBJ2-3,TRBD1,CATSDPTGDTQYF,TGTGCCACCAGTGACCCGACAGGGGATACGCAGTATTTT
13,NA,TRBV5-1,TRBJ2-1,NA,CASSLDPSNEQFF,TGCGCCAGCAGCTTGGATCCCAGCAATGAGCAGTTCTTC
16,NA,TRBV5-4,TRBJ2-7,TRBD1,CASSLAPGTGQLWQYF,TGTGCCAGCAGCTTAGCTCCCGGGACAGGACAATTGTGGCAGTACTTC